This record covers a single T cell receptor beta chain. TCRdb keeps only in-frame clones here, not all; method: immunoSEQ multiplex PCR. There are approximately 620,000 clones in the sample; around 97% occur only once, and about 0.057% lies in the top ten. This entry belongs to a study of shared clonotypes between healthy human individuals. Study-wide context: Three CD4 naive, three CD4 memory, two CD8 naive and one CD8 memory plate were used per donor.

Donation came from healthy HIV-negative adults that had no recent acute infections or vaccinations. The germline V gene has CDR1 SEHNR and CDR2 FQNEAQ (reference sequence). V shed 2 bases and J shed 0 bases, with 4 bases lying between them. This CDR3 region has 13 residues. The chain joins TRBV7-9 to TRBJ1-2, with D hard to call. Material: naive CD4+ T cells sorted from blood. As for subset: CD45RA+ positively selected. This clonotype originated in a woman in her 30s in good health. The chain's CDR3 is CASSLISNYGYTF. CDR3 nucleotide sequence: TGTGCCAGCAGCTTAATCTCTAACTATGGCTACACCTTC.